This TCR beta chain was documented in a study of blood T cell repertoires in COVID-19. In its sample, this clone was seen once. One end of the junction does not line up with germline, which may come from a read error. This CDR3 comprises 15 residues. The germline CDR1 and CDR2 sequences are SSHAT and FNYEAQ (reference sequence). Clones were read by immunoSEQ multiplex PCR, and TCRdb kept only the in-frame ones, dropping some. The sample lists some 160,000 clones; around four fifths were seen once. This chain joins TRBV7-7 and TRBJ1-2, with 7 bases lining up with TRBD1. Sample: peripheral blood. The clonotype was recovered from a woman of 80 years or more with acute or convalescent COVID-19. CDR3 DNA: TGTGCTAGCAGCGTGACAAGGGGACAGCTCTATGGCTACACCTTC. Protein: CASSVTRGQLYGYTF.